This TCR beta chain derives from a study of blood T cells in healthy people across ages. Study findings and constraints: Age advanced and TCR beta diversity per million T cells fell, roughly linearly.

Germline trimming cut 5 bases from V and 0 bases from J; bases unmatched to any gene: 4. The CDR3 is 15 residues long. Germline values: CDR1 MDHEN, CDR2 SYDVKM. This clonotype was detected only a few times. Its target is unknown. Every sample gave at least 5 micrograms of total RNA when it was extracted. A J-beta primer mix and a sample-barcoded 5' primer were used in a second PCR of about 7 to 12 cycles. Each cDNA molecule was tagged by a template-switch adaptor that had 12 random nucleotides. TCRdb re-derived calls from the 5' RACE reads in MiXCR, one entry per CDR3 protein. The sample shows hundreds of thousands of distinct CDR3 sequences, around 45% of them seen only once.

The receptor was derived from a woman aged 60-70 years in good health. The sample taken for sequencing was blood. The chain combines TRBV28 with TRBJ2-3; 8 nucleotides line up with TRBD2. The CDR3 here is CASSTSGASTDTQYF. The CDR3 nucleotides read TGTGCCAGCAGTACTAGCGGAGCTAGCACAGATACGCAGTATTTT. Drawing the rest from reference TRBV28 and TRBJ2-3, the complete variable domain is DVKVTQSSRYLVKRTGEKVFLECVQDMDHENMFWYRQDPGLGLRLIYFSYDVKMKEKGDIPEGYSVSREKKERFSLILESASTNQTSMYLCASSTSGASTDTQYFGPGTRLTVL.